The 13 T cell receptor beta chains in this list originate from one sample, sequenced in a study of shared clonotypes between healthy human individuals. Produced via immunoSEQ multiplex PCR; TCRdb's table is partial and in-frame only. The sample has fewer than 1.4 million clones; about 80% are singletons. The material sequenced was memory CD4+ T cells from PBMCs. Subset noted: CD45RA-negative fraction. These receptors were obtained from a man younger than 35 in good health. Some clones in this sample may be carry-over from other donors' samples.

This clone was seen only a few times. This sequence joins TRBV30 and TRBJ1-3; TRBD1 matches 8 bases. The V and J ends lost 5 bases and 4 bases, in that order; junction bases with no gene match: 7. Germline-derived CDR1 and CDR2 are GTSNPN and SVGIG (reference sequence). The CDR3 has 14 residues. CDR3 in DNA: TGTGCCTGGGGACAGGGTACGTTGGGAAACACCATATATTTT. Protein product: CAWGQGTLGNTIYF.

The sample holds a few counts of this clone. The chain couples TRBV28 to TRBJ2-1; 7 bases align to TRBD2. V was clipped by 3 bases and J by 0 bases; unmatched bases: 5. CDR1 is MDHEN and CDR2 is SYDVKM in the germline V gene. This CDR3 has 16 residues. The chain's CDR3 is CASSLKGRGSYNEQFF. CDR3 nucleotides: TGTGCCAGCAGTTTGAAAGGGAGGGGCTCCTACAATGAGCAGTTCTTC.

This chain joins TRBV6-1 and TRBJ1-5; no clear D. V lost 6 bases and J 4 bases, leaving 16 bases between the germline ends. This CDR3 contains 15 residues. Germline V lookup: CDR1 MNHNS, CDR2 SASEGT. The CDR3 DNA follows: TGTGCCAGCAGCCCCCTCTGGGGTAGAAATCAGCCCCAGCATTTT. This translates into CASSPLWGRNQPQHF.

The CDR3 DNA follows: TGTGCCAGCGGACTCCTACATGTCTCTGGAAACACCATATATTTT. It codes for CASGLLHVSGNTIYF. V usage is TRBV28 and J usage is TRBJ1-3; D not resolved. Germline CDR1 is MDHEN and CDR2 is SYDVKM. This CDR3 comprises 15 residues. The V end lost 8 bases, the J end lost 0 bases, and 14 bases lay between the germline ends.

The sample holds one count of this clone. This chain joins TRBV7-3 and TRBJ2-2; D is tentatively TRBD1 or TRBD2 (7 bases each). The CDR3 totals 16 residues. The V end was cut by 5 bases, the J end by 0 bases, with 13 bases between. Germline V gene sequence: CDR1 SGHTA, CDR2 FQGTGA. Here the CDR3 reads CASSLQGGTNTGELFF. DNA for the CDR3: TGTGCCAGCAGCCTCCAGGGGGGGACGAACACCGGGGAGCTGTTTTTT.

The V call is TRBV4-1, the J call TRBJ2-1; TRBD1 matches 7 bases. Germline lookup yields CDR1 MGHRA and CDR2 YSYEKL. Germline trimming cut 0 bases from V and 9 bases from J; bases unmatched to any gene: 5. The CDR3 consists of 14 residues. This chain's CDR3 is CASSQDHAGGEQFF. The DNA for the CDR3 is TGCGCCAGCAGCCAAGATCACGCAGGGGGTGAGCAGTTCTTC.

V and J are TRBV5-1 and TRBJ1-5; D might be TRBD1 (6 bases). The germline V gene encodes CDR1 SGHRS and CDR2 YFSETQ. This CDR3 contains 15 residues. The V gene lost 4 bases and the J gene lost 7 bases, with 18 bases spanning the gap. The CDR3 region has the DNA TGCGCCAGCAGCCCCCTCCCCTCAGGGGCCCAGCCCCAGCATTTT. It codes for CASSPLPSGAQPQHF.

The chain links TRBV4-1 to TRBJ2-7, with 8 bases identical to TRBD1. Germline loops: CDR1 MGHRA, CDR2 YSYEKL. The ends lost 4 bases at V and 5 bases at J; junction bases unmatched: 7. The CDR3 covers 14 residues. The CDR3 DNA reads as TGCGCCAGCAGCCCAGGACAGGGCATCAACGAGCAGTACTTC. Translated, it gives CASSPGQGINEQYF.

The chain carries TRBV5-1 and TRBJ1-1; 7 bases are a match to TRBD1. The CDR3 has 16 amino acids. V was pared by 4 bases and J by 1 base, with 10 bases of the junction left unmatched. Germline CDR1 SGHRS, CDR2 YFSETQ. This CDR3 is CASSRDPQGTNTEAFF. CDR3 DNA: TGCGCCAGCAGCCGCGATCCACAGGGGACGAACACTGAAGCTTTCTTT.

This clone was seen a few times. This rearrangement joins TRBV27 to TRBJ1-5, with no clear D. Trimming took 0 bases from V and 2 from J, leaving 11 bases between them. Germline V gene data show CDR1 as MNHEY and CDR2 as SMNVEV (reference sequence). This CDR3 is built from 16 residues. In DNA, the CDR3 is TGTGCCAGCAGTTTATCGTGGGGATTAGGCAATCAGCCCCAGCATTTT. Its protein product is CASSLSWGLGNQPQHF.

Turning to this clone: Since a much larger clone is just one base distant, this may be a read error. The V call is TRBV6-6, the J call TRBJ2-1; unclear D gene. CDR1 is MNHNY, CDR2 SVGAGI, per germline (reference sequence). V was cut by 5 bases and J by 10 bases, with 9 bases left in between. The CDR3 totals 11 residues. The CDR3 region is CASSHTYEQFF. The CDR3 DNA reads TGTGCCAGCAGTCATACGTACGAGCAGTTCTTC.

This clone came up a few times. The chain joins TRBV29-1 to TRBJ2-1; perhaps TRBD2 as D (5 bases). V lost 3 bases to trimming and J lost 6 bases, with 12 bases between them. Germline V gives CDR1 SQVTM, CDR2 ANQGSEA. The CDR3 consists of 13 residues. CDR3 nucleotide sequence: TGCAGCGTTGATAGCGACTCGAGCAATGAGCAGTTCTTC. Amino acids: CSVDSDSSNEQFF.

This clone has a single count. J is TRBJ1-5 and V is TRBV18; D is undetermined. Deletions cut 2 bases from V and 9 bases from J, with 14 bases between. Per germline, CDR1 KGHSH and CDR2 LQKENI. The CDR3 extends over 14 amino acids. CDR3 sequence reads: CASSPTYWGAPQHF. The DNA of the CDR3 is TGTGCCAGCTCACCAACCTATTGGGGAGCGCCCCAGCATTTT.